The clone carrying this TCR beta chain was seen a single time. This sample was included in a study of blood T cell repertoires in COVID-19. Study-wide context: PBMCs, B-cell-depleted T cells, or T cells provided the cDNA or gDNA that made up the material.

This CDR3 contains 20 residues. The trim removed 4 bases at V and 0 bases at J, leaving 17 bases unmatched. Germline lookup yields CDR1 SGHNT and CDR2 YYREEE (reference sequence). TCRdb's table, derived via immunoSEQ multiplex PCR, lists solely in-frame clones and lacks some. The sample lists approximately 84,000 clones, roughly 83% seen once, with over 9.5% in the top ten. The chain is built from TRBV5-4 and TRBJ2-4; TRBD2 matches 9 bases. Sequences were obtained from peripheral blood. This clonotype was obtained from a human donor in a cohort sampled during active COVID-19. The CDR3 DNA sequence: TGTGCCAGCAGCCACAAGGGAGCGGGGGGCACGCAACTAGCCAAAAACATTCAGTACTTC. Amino acid sequence: CASSHKGAGGTQLAKNIQYF.